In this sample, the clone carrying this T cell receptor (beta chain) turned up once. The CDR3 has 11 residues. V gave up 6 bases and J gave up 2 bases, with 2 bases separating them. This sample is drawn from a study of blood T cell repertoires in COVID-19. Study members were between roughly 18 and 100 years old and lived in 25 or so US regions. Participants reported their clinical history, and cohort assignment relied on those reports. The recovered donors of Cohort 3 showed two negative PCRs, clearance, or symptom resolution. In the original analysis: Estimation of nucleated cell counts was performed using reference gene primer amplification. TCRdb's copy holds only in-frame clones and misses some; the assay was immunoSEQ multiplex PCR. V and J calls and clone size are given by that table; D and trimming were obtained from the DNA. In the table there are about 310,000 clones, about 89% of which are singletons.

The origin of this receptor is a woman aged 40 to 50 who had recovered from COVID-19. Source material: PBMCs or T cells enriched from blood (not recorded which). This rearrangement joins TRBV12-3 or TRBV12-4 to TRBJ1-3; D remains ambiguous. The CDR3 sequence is CASSAGNTIYF. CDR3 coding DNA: TGTGCCAGCAGCGCTGGAAACACCATATATTTT.